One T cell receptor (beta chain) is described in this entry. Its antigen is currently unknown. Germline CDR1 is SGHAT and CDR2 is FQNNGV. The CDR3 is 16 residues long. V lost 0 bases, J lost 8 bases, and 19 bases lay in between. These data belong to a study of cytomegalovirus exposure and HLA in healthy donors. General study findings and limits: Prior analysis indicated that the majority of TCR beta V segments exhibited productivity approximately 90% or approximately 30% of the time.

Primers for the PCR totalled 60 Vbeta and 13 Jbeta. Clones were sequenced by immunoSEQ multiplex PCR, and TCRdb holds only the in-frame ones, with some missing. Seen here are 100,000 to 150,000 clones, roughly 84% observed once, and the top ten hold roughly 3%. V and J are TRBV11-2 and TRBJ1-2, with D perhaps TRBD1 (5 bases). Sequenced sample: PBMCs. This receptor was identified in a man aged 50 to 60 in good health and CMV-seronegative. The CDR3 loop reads CASSLDPAGLIWGYTF. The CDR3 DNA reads TGTGCCAGCAGCTTAGATCCGGCAGGGTTAATCTGGGGCTACACCTTC.